This T cell receptor beta chain was captured by sequencing in a study of beta chain features in type 1 diabetes. Study-wide background: The number of sorted cells examined across all samples was around 99 million. Whole-study results and caveats: Researchers reported that naive, central memory and Treg TCRB repertoires appeared more similar in patients than in healthy donors.

CD45RO/CCR7/CD25/CD127/CD95/CD27 sorting isolated CD4+ naive, central memory, regulatory and stem cell-like memory cells. In regard to this clone: Its antigen is unknown.

Since all of the isolated RNA was reverse transcribed, expressed TCRB transcripts were what got sequenced. Produced via immunoSEQ multiplex PCR; TCRdb's table is partial and in-frame only. The sample shows 350,000 to 450,000 clones, about 16% of them seen only once. The sequenced sample was naive CD4+ T cells from blood. This clonotype originated in a woman aged 18-29 years in good health.

CDR3 nucleotide sequence: TGTGCCAGCAGTTTCACAGGGGGCGGGTACGAGCAGTACTTC. Encoded protein: CASSFTGGGYEQYF. The chain joins TRBV28 to TRBJ2-7; TRBD1 agrees at 9 bases. This CDR3 comprises 14 residues. The germline gives CDR1 MDHEN, CDR2 SYDVKM. The V and J ends lost 3 bases and 4 bases, in that order; junction bases with no gene match: 4.